The 28 T cell receptor beta chains below were found in one sample sequenced in a study of blood T cells in healthy people across ages. PCR was performed a second time for about 7 to 11 cycles using a sample-barcoded 5' primer and a J-beta primer mix. From the 5' RACE reads, TCRdb called clonotypes with MiXCR, one entry per CDR3 protein. Of 1.2 million to 1.5 million distinct CDR3 sequences in the sample, around 55% were seen once. The sequenced sample was blood. These receptors all stem from a man aged 18 to 29 in good health.

V gene TRBV7-9 combines with J gene TRBJ2-1; 7 bases align to TRBD2. The J segment lost 12 bases and the V segment lost 5 bases, leaving 16 bases of the junction unmatched. The length of the CDR3 is 15 residues. CDR1 SEHNR and CDR2 FQNEAQ come from the germline V gene (reference sequence). As DNA, the CDR3 is TGTGCCAGCAGCGCGAAGCTCCCGGCGGGAGATGCGCAGTTCTTC. Its protein product is CASSAKLPAGDAQFF.

This CDR3 is CASSLEQGWETQYF. The CDR3 DNA is TGTGCCAGCAGCTTAGAACAGGGGTGGGAGACCCAGTACTTC. The chain has TRBV7-8 and TRBJ2-5; the match to TRBD1 covers 7 bases. The length of the CDR3 is 14 residues. J gave up 5 bases and V 1 base, and 4 bases lay outside the gene matches. Germline CDR1 reads SGHVS; CDR2 reads FQNEAQ.

For the CDR3, the DNA is TGTGCCAGCAGCACTCTCAGGCTTCCAACAGATACGCAGTATTTT. This codes for CASSTLRLPTDTQYF. The chain links TRBV7-9 to TRBJ2-3; no firm D call. V was clipped by 5 bases and J by 3 bases, with 15 bases between them. From germline, CDR1 is SEHNR and CDR2 FQNEAQ (reference sequence). This CDR3 comprises 15 residues. The full variable domain, completed using reference TRBV7-9 and TRBJ2-3, is DTGVSQNPRHKITKRGQNVTFRCDPISEHNRLYWYRQTLGQGPEFLTYFQNEAQLEKSRLLSDRFSAERPKGSFSTLEIQRTEQGDSAMYLCASSTLRLPTDTQYFGPGTRLTVL.

This clonotype was detected only a few times. The rearrangement links TRBV7-9 to TRBJ2-7; 7 positions agree with TRBD1. Germline lookup yields CDR1 SEHNR and CDR2 FQNEAQ (reference sequence). After removal of 5 bases from V and 0 bases from J, the junction contained 4 bases not matched to a gene. This CDR3 comprises 14 residues. CDR3 amino acids: CASSIGTVSYEQYF. The CDR3 region has the DNA TGTGCCAGCAGCATTGGGACAGTCTCCTACGAGCAGTACTTC.

The genes are TRBV11-2 and TRBJ2-1; no definite D call. In germline, CDR1 is SGHAT, CDR2 FQNNGV. The V and J ends lost 4 bases and 8 bases respectively, with 6 bases between them. The length of the CDR3 is 11 residues. In nucleotides, the CDR3 is TGTGCCAGCAGCTCCGTCCATGAGCAGTTCTTC. Its protein is CASSSVHEQFF.

The rearrangement uses TRBV29-1 and TRBJ2-1; 9 positions agree with TRBD2. CDR1 is SQVTM, CDR2 ANQGSEA, per germline. The CDR3 totals 18 residues. The trim removed 4 bases at V and 0 bases at J, leaving 13 bases unmatched. CDR3 loop: CSVVPSRLAGNSYNEQFF. CDR3 nucleotide sequence: TGCAGCGTTGTCCCTTCCAGGCTAGCGGGGAACTCCTACAATGAGCAGTTCTTC.

The CDR3 DNA is TGTGCCAGCAGCTCAGGACGGGTAGGCACAGATACGCAGTATTTT. It specifies CASSSGRVGTDTQYF. The rearrangement uses TRBV11-2 and TRBJ2-3; no definite D call. Per germline, CDR1 SGHAT and CDR2 FQNNGV. The CDR3 has 15 residues. Trimming left V 4 bases short and J 1 base short, with 12 bases between.

This clonotype has just a few counts. This chain joins TRBV21-1 and TRBJ1-2; TRBD1 is taken as the D call from the table, unchecked against the DNA. TRBV21-1 is noted as a pseudogene. CDR3 length equals 13 residues. CDR3 in amino acids: CASRSQGARGYTF. CDR3 nucleotides: TGTGCCAGCAGGAGCCAGGGGGCTCGGGGCTACACCTTC.

In regard to this clonotype: This may arise from a read error, as a much more abundant clone is one base away. The chain employs TRBV29-1 and TRBJ1-2, with D uncertain. Per germline, CDR1 SQVTM and CDR2 ANQGSEA. V was clipped by 7 bases and J by 5 bases, with 11 bases between them. CDR3 length: 11 residues. CDR3 protein: CSGAFSYGYTF. The CDR3 DNA reads as TGCAGCGGGGCATTTAGTTATGGCTACACCTTC.

This clonotype turned up a few times. CDR3 amino acids: CASSLQPRSYEQYF. The CDR3, as DNA: TGTGCCAGCAGTTTGCAGCCGAGGTCCTACGAGCAGTACTTC. The chain is built from TRBV27 and TRBJ2-7; no reliable D call. Germline-derived CDR1 and CDR2 are MNHEY and SMNVEV (reference sequence). The CDR3 consists of 14 residues. Trimming took off 3 bases at V and 1 base at J, with 10 bases between the two ends.

This clonotype was observed a handful of times. This chain links TRBV29-1 with TRBJ2-1; TRBD1 matches 9 bases. The junction had 5 bases not matched to a gene; V was cut back by 6 bases and J by 8 bases. Germline CDR1 SQVTM, CDR2 ANQGSEA. The length of the CDR3 is 12 residues. The CDR3 protein is CSVMTGGDEQFF. The DNA of the CDR3 is TGCAGCGTAATGACAGGGGGGGATGAGCAGTTCTTC.

The chain recombines TRBV3-1 with TRBJ2-5; 12 bases align to TRBD2. V dropped 3 bases and J dropped 4; count of bases not matched to a gene: 9. The CDR3 length is 17 residues. CDR1 is LGHDT, CDR2 YNNKEL, per germline (reference sequence). The CDR3 protein is CASSQALAGGASETQYF. The CDR3 DNA reads as TGTGCCAGCAGCCAGGCGCTAGCGGGAGGGGCGTCAGAGACCCAGTACTTC.

This chain links TRBV3-1 with TRBJ1-1, with TRBD1 as a possible D gene (5 bases). The CDR3 loop spans 14 amino acids. Trimming shortened V by 1 base and J by 4 bases, and 10 bases separated the two germline ends. Germline CDR1 LGHDT, CDR2 YNNKEL (reference sequence). CDR3 loop: CASSQVRQFTEAFF. The CDR3 coding sequence is TGTGCCAGCAGCCAAGTAAGACAGTTCACTGAAGCTTTCTTT.

V is TRBV6-1 and J is TRBJ2-5; a weak D match, TRBD2 (5 bases). V lost 4 bases and J 5 bases, leaving 17 bases between the germline ends. Looked up from germline, CDR1 is MNHNS and CDR2 is SASEGT. The CDR3 is 15 amino acids. CDR3 protein: CASSAQVPWRETQYF. In nucleotides, the CDR3 is TGTGCCAGCAGTGCTCAGGTCCCATGGAGGGAGACCCAGTACTTC.

V gene TRBV27 combines with J gene TRBJ2-3; TRBD2 aligns across 10 bases. The length of the CDR3 is 16 residues. Looked up from germline, CDR1 is MNHEY and CDR2 is SMNVEV (reference sequence). The V and J ends lost 5 bases and 0 bases, in that order; junction bases with no gene match: 5. CDR3 region: CASSILAGESTDTQYF. The CDR3 DNA reads TGTGCCAGCAGTATTCTAGCGGGGGAGAGCACAGATACGCAGTATTTT.

The chain is built from TRBV13 and TRBJ1-1; D unresolved. V lost 2 bases and J 8 bases, leaving 6 bases between the germline ends. Germline V gene lookup returns CDR1 PRHDT and CDR2 FYEKMQ (reference sequence). The CDR3 has 11 residues. The CDR3 is CASSLRSEAFF. DNA for the CDR3: TGTGCCAGCAGCTTACGGTCCGAAGCTTTCTTT. Drawing the rest from reference TRBV13 and TRBJ1-1, the complete variable domain is AAGVIQSPRHLIKEKRETATLKCYPIPRHDTVYWYQQGPGQDPQFLISFYEKMQSDKGSIPDRFSAQQFSDYHSELNMSSLELGDSALYFCASSLRSEAFFGQGTRLTVV.

This clonotype occurred once. The chain couples TRBV14 to TRBJ1-6; D uncertain. The V end was cut by 1 base, the J end by 13 bases, with 14 bases between. Germline CDR1 reads SGHDN; CDR2 reads FVKESK. The length of the CDR3 is 14 residues. CDR3 DNA: TGTGCCAGCAGCCAAGGGACGTCCGGTGACCCCCTCCACTTT. Translation: CASSQGTSGDPLHF.

This chain uses TRBV10-3 with TRBJ2-7; no firm D call. CDR1 is ENHRY and CDR2 is SYGVKD in the germline V gene. The V end lost 2 bases, the J end lost 5 bases, and 4 bases lay between the germline ends. The CDR3 covers 11 residues. CDR3 protein: CAISENHEQYF. The CDR3 DNA follows: TGTGCCATCAGTGAGAACCACGAGCAGTACTTC.

This chain uses TRBV7-9 with TRBJ2-1, with 10 bases matching TRBD2. The CDR3 is 16 residues long. CDR1 and CDR2 (germline): SEHNR, FQNEAQ (reference sequence). Trimming at V came to 4 bases and at J to 5 bases, leaving 8 bases not matched to a gene. CDR3 DNA: TGTGCCAGCAGCTCCCCAGCGGGGGGGGGAGACAATGAGCAGTTCTTC. Translation: CASSSPAGGGDNEQFF. Filled out from reference TRBV7-9 and TRBJ2-1, the complete variable domain reads DTGVSQNPRHKITKRGQNVTFRCDPISEHNRLYWYRQTLGQGPEFLTYFQNEAQLEKSRLLSDRFSAERPKGSFSTLEIQRTEQGDSAMYLCASSSPAGGGDNEQFFGPGTRLTVL.

The rearrangement links TRBV10-3 to TRBJ1-2; perhaps TRBD1 as D (5 bases). V lost 7 bases and J lost 4, with 16 bases in between. The CDR3 contains 14 residues. The germline V gene has CDR1 ENHRY and CDR2 SYGVKD. The CDR3 sequence is CAIMGSVGGYGYTF. In nucleotides, the CDR3 is TGTGCCATCATGGGGAGCGTGGGGGGCTATGGCTACACCTTC.

The genes are TRBV18 and TRBJ1-2; D remains ambiguous. V was clipped by 5 bases and J by 7 bases, with 20 bases between them. Germline-derived CDR1 and CDR2 are KGHSH and LQKENI. This CDR3 comprises 15 residues. CDR3 DNA sequence: TGTGCCAGCTCAGAAGTGACGGACTCTTCGGGTGGCTACACCTTC. Encoded protein: CASSEVTDSSGGYTF.

The chain is built from TRBV5-6 and TRBJ2-1; TRBD2 agrees at 13 bases. CDR3 length: 17 amino acids. The V segment lost 7 bases and the J segment 2 bases; nucleotides outside the gene matches: 9. Germline CDR1 and CDR2: SGHDT and YYEEEE. The CDR3 region is CASLGLAGLFAYNEQFF. DNA of the CDR3: TGTGCCAGCCTGGGACTAGCGGGGCTTTTCGCCTACAATGAGCAGTTCTTC.

The rearrangement uses TRBV25-1 and TRBJ2-1; possible D gene TRBD2, 5 bases. The germline CDR1 and CDR2 sequences are MGHDK and SYGVNS. The V gene lost 8 bases and the J gene lost 5 bases, with 16 bases spanning the gap. The CDR3 runs 14 residues. The CDR3 protein is CASSPRVLNNEQFF. CDR3 nucleotide sequence: TGTGCCAGCTCGCCGCGGGTTTTAAACAATGAGCAGTTCTTC.

The genes are TRBV4-1 and TRBJ2-1; the match to TRBD2 covers 10 bases. V shed 5 bases and J 2 bases; nucleotides not matched to a gene: 9. CDR1 MGHRA and CDR2 YSYEKL come from the germline V gene. The CDR3 loop spans 17 amino acids. The CDR3 bases are TGCGCCAGCAGCGGGCTAGCGGGAGAGGGGCCCTACAATGAGCAGTTCTTC. Translated: CASSGLAGEGPYNEQFF.

This clonotype has more than one count but fewer than ten. This rearrangement joins TRBV7-9 to TRBJ2-4, with D tentatively TRBD1 or TRBD2 (5 bases each). This CDR3 has 13 amino acids. Germline values: CDR1 SEHNR, CDR2 FQNEAQ (reference sequence). V was clipped by 6 bases and J by 7 bases, with 13 bases between them. Here the CDR3 reads CASRPGPANIQYF. DNA for the CDR3: TGTGCCAGCAGGCCGGGACCAGCGAACATTCAGTACTTC.

V and J are TRBV29-1 and TRBJ2-5; 7 positions match TRBD2. Germline V lookup: CDR1 SQVTM, CDR2 ANQGSEA. The CDR3 length is 13 residues. J lost 2 bases, V lost 5 bases, and 5 bases had no gene match. CDR3 sequence reads: CSVRRAGQETQYF. The CDR3 DNA is TGCAGCGTTAGGAGAGCGGGGCAAGAGACCCAGTACTTC.

This clonotype has a handful of counts. The V gene is TRBV18, the J gene TRBJ1-1, with D tentatively TRBD1 (5 bases). CDR3 length: 15 amino acids. CDR1 KGHSH and CDR2 LQKENI come from the germline V gene. Trimming pared 6 bases from V and 0 bases from J, leaving 14 bases between. The CDR3 DNA follows: TGTGCCAGCTCGCCATCGGGGCGAATGAACACTGAAGCTTTCTTT. Its protein is CASSPSGRMNTEAFF.

V usage is TRBV20-1 and J usage is TRBJ2-1; D call uncertain. The CDR3 runs to 15 residues. V was pared by 0 bases and J by 4 bases, with 13 bases between. Germline V gene sequence: CDR1 DFQATT, CDR2 SNEGSKA (reference sequence). CDR3: CSARDLDPAYNEQFF. The CDR3 DNA is TGCAGTGCTAGAGATTTAGACCCGGCGTACAATGAGCAGTTCTTC.